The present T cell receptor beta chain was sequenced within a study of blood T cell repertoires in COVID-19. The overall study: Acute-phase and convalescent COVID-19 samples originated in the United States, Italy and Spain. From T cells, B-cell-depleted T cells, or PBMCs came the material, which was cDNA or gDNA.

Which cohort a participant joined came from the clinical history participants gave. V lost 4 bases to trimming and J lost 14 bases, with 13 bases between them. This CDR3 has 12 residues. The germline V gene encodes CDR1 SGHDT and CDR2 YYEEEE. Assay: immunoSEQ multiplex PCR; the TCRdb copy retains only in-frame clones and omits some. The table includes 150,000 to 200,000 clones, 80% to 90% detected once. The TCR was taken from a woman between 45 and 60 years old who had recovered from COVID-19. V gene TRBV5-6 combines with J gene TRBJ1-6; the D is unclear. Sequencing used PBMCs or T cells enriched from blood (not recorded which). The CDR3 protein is CASSLFRQALHF. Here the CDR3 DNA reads TGTGCCAGCAGCCTGTTCCGGCAGGCCCTCCACTTT. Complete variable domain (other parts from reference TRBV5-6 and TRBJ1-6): DAGVTQSPTHLIKTRGQQVTLRCSPKSGHDTVSWYQQALGQGPQFIFQYYEEEERQRGNFPDRFSGHQFPNYSSELNVNALLLGDSALYLCASSLFRQALHFGNGTRLTVT.